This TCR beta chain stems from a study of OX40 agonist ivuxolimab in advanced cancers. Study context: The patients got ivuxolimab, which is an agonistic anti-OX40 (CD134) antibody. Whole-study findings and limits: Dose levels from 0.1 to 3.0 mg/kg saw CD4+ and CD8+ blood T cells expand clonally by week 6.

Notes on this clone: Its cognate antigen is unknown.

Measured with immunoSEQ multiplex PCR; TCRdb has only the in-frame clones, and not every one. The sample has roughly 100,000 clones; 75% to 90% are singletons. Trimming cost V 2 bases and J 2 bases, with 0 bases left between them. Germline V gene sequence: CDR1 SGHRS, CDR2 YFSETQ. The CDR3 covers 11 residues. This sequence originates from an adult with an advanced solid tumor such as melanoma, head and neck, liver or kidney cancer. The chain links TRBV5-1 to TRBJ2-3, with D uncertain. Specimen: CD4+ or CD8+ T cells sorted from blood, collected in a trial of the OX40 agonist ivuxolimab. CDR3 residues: CASSFTDTQYF. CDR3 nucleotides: TGCGCCAGCAGCTTCACAGATACGCAGTATTTT.